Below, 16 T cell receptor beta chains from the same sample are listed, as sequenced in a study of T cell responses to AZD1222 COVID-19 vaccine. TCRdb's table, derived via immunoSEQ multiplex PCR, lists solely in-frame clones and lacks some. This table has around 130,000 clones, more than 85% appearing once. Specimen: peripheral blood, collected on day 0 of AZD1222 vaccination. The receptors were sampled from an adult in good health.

The CDR3 loop is CASGPRMNTDTQYF. The CDR3 DNA reads TGTGCCAGCGGTCCAAGGATGAACACAGATACGCAGTATTTT. This rearrangement joins TRBV6-5 to TRBJ2-3; D gene uncertain. V lost 8 bases to trimming and J lost 2 bases, with 14 bases between them. Per germline, CDR1 MNHEY and CDR2 SVGAGI. This CDR3 region has 14 residues.

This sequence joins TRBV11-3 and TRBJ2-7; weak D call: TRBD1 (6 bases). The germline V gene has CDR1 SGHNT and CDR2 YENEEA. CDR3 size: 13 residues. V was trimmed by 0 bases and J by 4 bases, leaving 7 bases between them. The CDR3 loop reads CASSLDGTYEQYF. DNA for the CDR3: TGTGCCAGCAGCTTAGACGGGACATACGAGCAGTACTTC.

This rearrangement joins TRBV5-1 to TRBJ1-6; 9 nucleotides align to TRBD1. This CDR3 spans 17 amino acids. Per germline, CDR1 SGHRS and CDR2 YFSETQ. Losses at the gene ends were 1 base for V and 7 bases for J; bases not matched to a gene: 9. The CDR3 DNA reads TGCGCCAGCAGCTTGAGATTCAGACAGGGGGGCAATTCACCCCTCCACTTT. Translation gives CASSLRFRQGGNSPLHF.

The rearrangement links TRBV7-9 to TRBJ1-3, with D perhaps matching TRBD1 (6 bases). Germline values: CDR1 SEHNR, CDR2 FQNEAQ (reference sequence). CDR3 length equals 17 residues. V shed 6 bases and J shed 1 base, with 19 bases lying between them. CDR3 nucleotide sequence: TGTGCCAGCAGTCCACCCCACGGGGGCAGGTCTGGAAACACCATATATTTT. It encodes CASSPPHGGRSGNTIYF.

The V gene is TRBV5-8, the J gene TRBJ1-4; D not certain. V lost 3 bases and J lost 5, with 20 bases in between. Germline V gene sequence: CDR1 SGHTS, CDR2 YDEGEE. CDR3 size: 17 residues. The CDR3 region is CASSSVPPDIFNEKLFF. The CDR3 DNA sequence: TGTGCCAGCAGCTCGGTCCCCCCCGACATATTCAATGAAAAACTGTTTTTT.

The CDR3 protein is CASSYPDSGNTIYF. CDR3 nucleotide sequence: TGTGCCAGCAGTTATCCGGACTCTGGAAACACCATATATTTT. V is TRBV6-6 and J is TRBJ1-3; no reliable D call. The CDR3 runs 14 residues. The V and J ends lost 3 bases and 0 bases respectively, with 6 bases between them. From germline, CDR1 is MNHNY and CDR2 SVGAGI (reference sequence).

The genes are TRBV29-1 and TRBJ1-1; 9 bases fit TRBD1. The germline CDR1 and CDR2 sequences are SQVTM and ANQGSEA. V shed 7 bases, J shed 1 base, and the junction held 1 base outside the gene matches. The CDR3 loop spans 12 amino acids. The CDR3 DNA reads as TGCAGCGGGGGACAGGGGAACACTGAAGCTTTCTTT. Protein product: CSGGQGNTEAFF.

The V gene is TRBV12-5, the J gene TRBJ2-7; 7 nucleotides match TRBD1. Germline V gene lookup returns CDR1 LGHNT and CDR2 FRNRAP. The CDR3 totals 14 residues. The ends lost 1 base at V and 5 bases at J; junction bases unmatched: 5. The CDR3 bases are TGTGCTAGTGGTTTGGAGACAGGGAAGGACGAGCAGTACTTC. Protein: CASGLETGKDEQYF.

CDR3 protein: CASSPAQGRSTDTQYF. Written as DNA, the CDR3 is TGTGCCAGCAGCCCGGCCCAGGGCCGTAGCACAGATACGCAGTATTTT. The V gene is TRBV11-1, the J gene TRBJ2-3; possibly TRBD1 for D (5 bases). The length of the CDR3 is 16 residues. Germline-derived CDR1 and CDR2 are SGHAT and FQDESV (reference sequence). V gave up 5 bases and J gave up 0 bases, with 15 bases separating them.

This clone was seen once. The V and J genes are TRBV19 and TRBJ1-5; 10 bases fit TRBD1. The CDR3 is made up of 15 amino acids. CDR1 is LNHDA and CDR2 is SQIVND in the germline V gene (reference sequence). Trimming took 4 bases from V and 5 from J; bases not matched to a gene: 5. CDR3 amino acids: CASSTGTGDDQPQHF. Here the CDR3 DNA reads TGTGCCAGTAGTACGGGGACAGGGGACGATCAGCCCCAGCATTTT.

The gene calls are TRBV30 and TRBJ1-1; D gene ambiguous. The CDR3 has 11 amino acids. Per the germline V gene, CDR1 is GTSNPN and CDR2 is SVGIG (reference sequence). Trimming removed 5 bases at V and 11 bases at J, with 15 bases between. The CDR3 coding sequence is TGTGCCTGGGGCCGGTTTTTGGAGGCTTTCTTT. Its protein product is CAWGRFLEAFF.

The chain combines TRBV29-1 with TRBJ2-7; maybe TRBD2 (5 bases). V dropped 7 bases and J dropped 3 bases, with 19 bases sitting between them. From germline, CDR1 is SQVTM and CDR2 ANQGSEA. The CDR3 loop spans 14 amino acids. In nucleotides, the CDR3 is TGCAGCGCTACCGGGATGCACCCATACTACGAGCAGTACTTC. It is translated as CSATGMHPYYEQYF.

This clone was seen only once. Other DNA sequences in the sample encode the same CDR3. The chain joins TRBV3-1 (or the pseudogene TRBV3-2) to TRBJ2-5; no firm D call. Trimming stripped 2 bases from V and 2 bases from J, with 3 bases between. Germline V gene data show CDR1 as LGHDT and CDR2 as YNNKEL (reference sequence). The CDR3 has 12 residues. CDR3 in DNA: TGTGCCAGCAGCCAACTTCAAGAGACCCAGTACTTC. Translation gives CASSQLQETQYF.

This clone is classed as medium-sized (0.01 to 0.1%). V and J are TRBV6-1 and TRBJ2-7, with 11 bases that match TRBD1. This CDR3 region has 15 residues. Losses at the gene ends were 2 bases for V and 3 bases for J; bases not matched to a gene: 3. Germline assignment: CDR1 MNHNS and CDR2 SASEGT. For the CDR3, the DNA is TGTGCCAGCAGTGAATCCGGGACAGGGGGCTACGAGCAGTACTTC. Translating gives CASSESGTGGYEQYF.

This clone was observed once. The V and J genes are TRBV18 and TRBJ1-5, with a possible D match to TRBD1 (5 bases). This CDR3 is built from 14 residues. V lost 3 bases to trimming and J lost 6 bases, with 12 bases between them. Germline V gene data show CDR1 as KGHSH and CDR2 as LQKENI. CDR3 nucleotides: TGTGCCAGCTCACCTCAGGGTCCGGGTCAGCCCCAGCATTTT. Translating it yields CASSPQGPGQPQHF.

The CDR3 DNA sequence: TGTGCCAGTAGTACAGGGATGAACACTGAAGCTTTCTTT. Residues: CASSTGMNTEAFF. The chain is built from TRBV19 and TRBJ1-1; D is possibly TRBD1 (5 bases). The CDR3 consists of 13 residues. Germline V CDR1 and CDR2: LNHDA, SQIVND (reference sequence). V was cut by 4 bases and J by 0 bases, with 6 bases left in between.